The rows below give T cell receptor beta chains drawn from one sample of a study of Ad26.COV2.S vaccination and SARS-CoV-2 variants. Sequenced by immunoSEQ multiplex PCR; TCRdb stores in-frame clones only, minus some. The sample contains about 480,000 clones, around nine tenths of which appear only once. Sequenced here: peripheral blood, sampled in a trial of Ad26.COV2.S vaccine versus placebo. These receptors all stem from a person between 18 and 65 years old who received the Ad26.COV2.S COVID-19 vaccine or a placebo. Both conserved end residues are part of each CDR3. The D gene is left open where the match is weak. Clone size is shown for a subset of rows, as once, few, many or a class of expanded clone.

d_call	v_call	clone_size	j_call	cdr3_aa	cdr3_nt
.	TRBV6-5	.	TRBJ2-7	CASSRGIWEQYF	TGTGCCAGCAGTAGGGGGATTTGGGAGCAGTACTTC
.	TRBV5-1	.	TRBJ2-1	CASAYPGEANEQFF	TGCGCCAGCGCCTACCCTGGGGAAGCAAATGAGCAGTTCTTC
TRBD1	TRBV27	.	TRBJ1-1	CASTFTGVAGPSLNTEAFF	TGTGCCAGCACCTTTACAGGGGTCGCGGGTCCTTCCCTGAACACTGAAGCTTTCTTT
.	TRBV10-3	.	TRBJ1-2	CAISEGGTVYGYTF	TGTGCCATCAGTGAGGGTGGCACAGTCTATGGCTACACCTTC
.	TRBV6-6	.	TRBJ1-5	CASSYRQSNQPQHF	TGTGCCAGCAGTTATCGGCAGTCCAATCAGCCCCAGCATTTT
TRBD2	TRBV15	few	TRBJ2-7	CATSNPSGGRASYEQYF	TGTGCCACCAGCAATCCGTCTGGCGGGAGGGCCTCCTACGAGCAGTACTTC
.	TRBV3-1/TRBV3-2	.	TRBJ2-3	CASNGGSTDTQYF	TGTGCCAGCAACGGCGGAAGCACAGATACGCAGTATTTT
.	TRBV7-8	.	TRBJ2-5	CASRVQETQYF	TGTGCCAGCAGGGTCCAAGAGACCCAGTACTTC
.	TRBV6-5	.	TRBJ1-1	CASSYGTLMNTEAFF	TGTGCCAGCAGTTACGGGACACTCATGAACACTGAAGCTTTCTTT
.	TRBV5-1	.	TRBJ1-2	CASSSGSYGYTF	TGCGCCAGCAGCTCCGGATCTTATGGCTACACCTTC
TRBD1	TRBV24-1	.	TRBJ2-1	CATSDTGTGNNEQFF	TGTGCCACCAGTGACACCGGGACAGGTAACAATGAGCAGTTCTTC
.	TRBV24-1	.	TRBJ1-5	CATSDLLSRQPQHF	TGTGCCACCAGTGATTTGCTTTCACGGCAGCCCCAGCATTTT
TRBD2	TRBV5-1	.	TRBJ2-1	CASSSGMGLAGGPVGNEQFF	TGCGCCAGCAGCTCGGGCATGGGACTAGCGGGAGGGCCAGTTGGAAATGAGCAGTTCTTC
.	TRBV28	.	TRBJ1-1	CASSLVGANTEAFF	TGTGCCAGCAGTTTAGTGGGGGCCAATACTGAAGCTTTCTTT
.	TRBV9	.	TRBJ2-2	CASSAEPGGELFF	TGTGCCAGCAGCGCCGAACCAGGCGGGGAGCTGTTTTTT
.	TRBV9	once	TRBJ1-1	CASSPRPNTEAFF	TGTGCCAGCAGCCCTCGACCGAACACTGAAGCTTTCTTT
.	TRBV28	.	TRBJ1-5	CASIPIGFIANQPQHF	TGTGCCAGCATCCCCATAGGCTTTATAGCAAATCAGCCCCAGCATTTT
.	TRBV7-8	.	TRBJ1-4	CASSSPRTVVVGAKKLFF	TGTGCCAGCAGCTCCCCCCGGACAGTGGTTGTCGGAGCCAAAAAACTGTTTTTT
.	TRBV10-3	.	TRBJ1-2	CAISESGSGYGYTF	TGTGCCATCAGTGAGTCGGGATCTGGCTATGGCTACACCTTC
TRBD1	TRBV6-5	few	TRBJ1-3	CASSYTQGAGGNTIYF	TGTGCCAGCAGTTATACCCAGGGGGCGGGTGGAAACACCATATATTTT
.	TRBV2	.	TRBJ1-1	CASRKDRDTEAFF	TGTGCCAGCAGGAAGGACAGAGACACTGAAGCTTTCTTT
.	TRBV19	.	TRBJ2-7	CASSMREEQYF	TGTGCCAGTAGTATGAGAGAGGAGCAGTACTTC
.	TRBV9	.	TRBJ2-7	CASSVVSMPYEQYF	TGTGCCAGCAGCGTAGTCAGCATGCCCTACGAGCAGTACTTC
.	TRBV28	.	TRBJ2-1	CASRGPSGNEQFF	TGTGCCAGCAGGGGACCCTCGGGGAATGAGCAGTTCTTC
TRBD2	TRBV9	.	TRBJ2-1	CASSVAAGGHEQFF	TGTGCCAGCAGCGTAGCAGCGGGAGGTCATGAGCAGTTCTTC
TRBD1	TRBV10-1	.	TRBJ1-2	CASSVDRGGLGYTF	TGCGCCAGCAGTGTGGACAGGGGGGGACTAGGCTACACCTTC
.	TRBV28	.	TRBJ1-1	CASSLKLAGRAFF	TGTGCCAGCAGTTTAAAACTCGCCGGGCGAGCTTTCTTT
TRBD1	TRBV28	.	TRBJ2-1	CASTKGGTGGLAAFRNWAEQFF	TGTGCCAGCACCAAGGGGGGGACAGGGGGTCTAGCGGCCTTCCGGAATTGGGCTGAGCAGTTCTTC
.	TRBV4-3	few	TRBJ1-2	CASSQDLGGSYGYTF	TGCGCCAGCAGCCAAGATCTGGGCGGAAGCTATGGCTACACCTTC
TRBD1	TRBV19	.	TRBJ1-1	CASSRTGEAFF	TGTGCCAGTAGTCGGACAGGTGAAGCTTTCTTT
TRBD2	TRBV10-1	.	TRBJ2-1	CASSDVGSGSYEQFF	TGCGCCAGCAGTGATGTGGGTAGCGGGAGCTATGAGCAGTTCTTC
.	TRBV29-1	.	TRBJ1-1	CSVLPRWGGTEAFF	TGCAGCGTTCTCCCCCGGTGGGGTGGCACTGAAGCTTTCTTT
.	TRBV30	.	TRBJ1-2	CASGIMAYGYTF	TGTGCCTCTGGTATCATGGCTTATGGCTACACCTTC
.	TRBV5-4	once	TRBJ2-5	CASSQYVAEETQYF	TGTGCCAGCAGCCAATATGTTGCGGAAGAGACCCAGTACTTC
TRBD1	TRBV28	.	TRBJ1-1	CASSPRTGIETEAFF	TGTGCCAGCAGTCCCCGGACAGGGATAGAAACTGAAGCTTTCTTT
.	TRBV28	once	TRBJ2-3	CASSSVGGLLDTQYF	TGTGCCAGCAGTTCCGTGGGCGGCTTGCTGGATACGCAGTATTTT
.	TRBV4-3	.	TRBJ1-2	CASSHLGGRANYGYTF	TGCGCCAGCAGCCACCTTGGGGGCAGAGCTAACTATGGCTACACCTTC
.	TRBV19	few	TRBJ1-5	CASRQTVNQPQHF	TGTGCCAGTAGACAGACAGTAAATCAGCCCCAGCATTTT
.	TRBV6-6	.	TRBJ1-2	CASSYSRDSNYGYTF	TGTGCCAGCAGTTACTCGAGGGACTCTAACTATGGCTACACCTTC
.	TRBV7-9	.	TRBJ2-1	CASSIWDRGVNEQFF	TGTGCCAGCAGCATATGGGACCGAGGGGTGAATGAGCAGTTCTTC
.	TRBV2	.	TRBJ1-6	CASSNDVGSSYNSPLHF	TGTGCCAGCAGTAATGATGTTGGGAGCTCCTATAATTCACCCCTCCACTTT
.	TRBV11-3	.	TRBJ2-1	CASSLSRGNNEQFF	TGTGCCAGCAGCTTATCCCGGGGGAACAATGAGCAGTTCTTC
TRBD2	TRBV28	.	TRBJ2-7	CASYSGRLYEQYF	TGTGCCAGCTATAGCGGGAGGCTCTACGAGCAGTACTTC
TRBD1	TRBV7-2	.	TRBJ2-7	CASSLGGQGYEQYF	TGTGCCAGCAGCTTAGGCGGACAGGGGTACGAGCAGTACTTC
TRBD1	TRBV28	.	TRBJ2-2	CASSFLGGLTANTGELFF	TGTGCCAGCAGTTTCTTAGGGGGCCTAACAGCGAACACCGGGGAGCTGTTTTTT
.	TRBV5-4	.	TRBJ2-2	CASSPTQRLTTDTGELFF	TGTGCCAGCAGCCCGACCCAGAGATTAACGACAGACACCGGGGAGCTGTTTTTT
TRBD2	TRBV7-9	.	TRBJ2-7	CASGPRRLAGIPGEQYF	TGTGCCAGCGGCCCCCGCCGACTAGCGGGTATCCCCGGCGAGCAGTACTTC
TRBD1	TRBV5-5	.	TRBJ1-1	CASSLTTGENTEAFF	TGTGCCAGCAGCCTAACGACAGGGGAGAACACTGAAGCTTTCTTT
.	TRBV7-3	once	TRBJ2-1	CASSPTRGTYNEQFF	TGTGCCAGCAGCCCAACCAGAGGGACCTACAATGAGCAGTTCTTC
.	TRBV4-3	.	TRBJ1-2	CASSQVGLWGYTF	TGCGCCAGCAGCCAAGTGGGCCTTTGGGGCTACACCTTC
.	TRBV7-2	.	TRBJ2-1	CASSEASLSYNEQFF	TGTGCCAGCAGTGAGGCTAGCCTCTCCTACAATGAGCAGTTCTTC
TRBD2	TRBV5-8	once	TRBJ2-1	CASSPWTSGREKYNEQFF	TGTGCCAGCAGCCCGTGGACTAGCGGGAGGGAAAAGTACAATGAGCAGTTCTTC
TRBD1	TRBV24-1	.	TRBJ1-5	CATAIRDRGPQHF	TGTGCCACCGCTATCCGAGACAGGGGCCCGCAGCATTTT
.	TRBV12-3/TRBV12-4	.	TRBJ2-7	CASSRAVFYEQYF	TGTGCCAGCAGTCGAGCGGTGTTCTACGAGCAGTACTTC
.	TRBV7-9	.	TRBJ2-3	CASSLGRGASVEYF	TGTGCCAGCAGCTTAGGCAGGGGCGCCTCTGTCGAGTATTTT
.	TRBV6-1	.	TRBJ2-2	CASSEFTRVPGELFF	TGTGCCAGCAGTGAATTCACCAGGGTTCCCGGGGAGCTGTTTTTT
TRBD2	TRBV5-1	.	TRBJ2-1	CASSLGGSGTGNEQFF	TGCGCCAGCAGCTTGGGGGGTAGCGGGACTGGTAATGAGCAGTTCTTC
TRBD2	TRBV6-2/TRBV6-3	.	TRBJ2-3	CASSYLERENADTQYF	TGTGCCAGCAGTTACCTCGAGCGGGAGAACGCAGATACGCAGTATTTT
.	TRBV6-6	.	TRBJ2-7	CASSSYLGNYEQYF	TGTGCCAGCAGTTCGTACCTGGGGAACTACGAGCAGTACTTC